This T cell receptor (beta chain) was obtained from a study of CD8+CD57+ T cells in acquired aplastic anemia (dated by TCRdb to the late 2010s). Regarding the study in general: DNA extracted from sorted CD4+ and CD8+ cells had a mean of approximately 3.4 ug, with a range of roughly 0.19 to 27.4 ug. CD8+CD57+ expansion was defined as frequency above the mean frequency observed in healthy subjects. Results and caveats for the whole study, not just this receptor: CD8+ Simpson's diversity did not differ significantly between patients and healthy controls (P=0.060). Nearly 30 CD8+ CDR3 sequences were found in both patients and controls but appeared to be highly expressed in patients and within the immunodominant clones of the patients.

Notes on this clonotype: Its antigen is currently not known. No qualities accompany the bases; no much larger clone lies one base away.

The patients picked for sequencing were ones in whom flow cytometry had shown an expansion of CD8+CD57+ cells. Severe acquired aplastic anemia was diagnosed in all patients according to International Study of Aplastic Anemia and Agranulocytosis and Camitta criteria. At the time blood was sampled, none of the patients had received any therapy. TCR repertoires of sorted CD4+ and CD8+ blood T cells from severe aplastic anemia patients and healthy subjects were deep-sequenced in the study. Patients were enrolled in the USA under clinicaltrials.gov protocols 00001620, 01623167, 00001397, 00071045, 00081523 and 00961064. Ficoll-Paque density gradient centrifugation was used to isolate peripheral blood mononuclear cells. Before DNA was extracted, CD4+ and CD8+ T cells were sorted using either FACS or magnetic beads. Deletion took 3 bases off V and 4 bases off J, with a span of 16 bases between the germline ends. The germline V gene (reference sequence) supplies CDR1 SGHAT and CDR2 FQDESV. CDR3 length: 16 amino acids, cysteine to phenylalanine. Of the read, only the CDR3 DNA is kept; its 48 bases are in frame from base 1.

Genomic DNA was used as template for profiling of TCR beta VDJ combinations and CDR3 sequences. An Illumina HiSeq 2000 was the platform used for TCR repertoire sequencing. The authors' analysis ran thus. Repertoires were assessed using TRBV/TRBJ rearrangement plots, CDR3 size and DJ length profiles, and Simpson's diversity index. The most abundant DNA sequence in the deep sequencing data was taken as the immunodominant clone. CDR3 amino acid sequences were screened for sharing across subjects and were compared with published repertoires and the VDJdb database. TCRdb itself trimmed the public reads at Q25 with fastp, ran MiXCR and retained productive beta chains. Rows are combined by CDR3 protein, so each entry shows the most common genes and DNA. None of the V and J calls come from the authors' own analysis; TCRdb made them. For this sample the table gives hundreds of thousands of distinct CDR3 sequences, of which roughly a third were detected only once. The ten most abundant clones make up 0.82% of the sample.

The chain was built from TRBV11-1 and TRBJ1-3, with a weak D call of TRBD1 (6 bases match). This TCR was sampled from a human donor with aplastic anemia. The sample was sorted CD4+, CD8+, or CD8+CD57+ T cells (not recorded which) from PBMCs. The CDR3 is CASSFQGWGGGNTIYF. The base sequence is TGTGCCAGCAGCTTCCAGGGGTGGGGAGGAGGAAACACCATATATTTT.